The following is a T cell receptor beta chain sequence with its context. This clone was seen a handful of times. Its antigen has not been determined. Per-base qualities were not stored, and no clone one base away is much larger. This sample is drawn from a study of blood T cell repertoires in COVID-19 (dated by TCRdb to about 2020). Regarding the study in general: The collaborator samples originated in the United States, Italy and Spain and spanned the acute and convalescent phases of COVID-19. The prospective study material was composed of cDNA or gDNA derived from T cells, B-cell-depleted T cells, or PBMCs. Deeply sampled blood TCRbeta repertoires from subjects exposed to, actively infected with, or recovered from COVID-19 were included in the dataset. The repertoires were made available in a free public database intended to serve as a resource for research on the immune response to SARS-CoV-2. The samples were drawn from the first 160 participants of the ongoing ImmuneRACE study and from roughly 1,300 subjects provided by 6 global collaborators. Nearly every sample came with metadata listing a de-identified subject ID, COVID-19 status, age in years and sex. Where HLA class I and class II types were available, the types were taken from metadata supplied by the sample provider, not from assay-based typing.

TCRbeta CDR3 regions were amplified from genomic DNA by means of the immunoSEQ Assay, a bias-controlled multiplex PCR. Under the source paper's analysis protocol: Nucleated cell counts per sample were estimated from amplification of reference gene primers within the assay. To quantify the absolute abundance of each unique TCRbeta CDR3 rearrangement, sequence reads were collapsed and filtered. For each sample, productive Simpson clonality was calculated as the square root of Simpson's diversity index over productive rearrangements. In TCRdb, the immuneACCESS table is reduced to in-frame sequences with V and J assigned. These tables do not hold every clone; where another copy was compared, an unresolved V gene accounts for under half, and the others remain unexplained. Clone size and V and J calls were adopted from that table, with D and trimming inferred from the DNA. The sample contains 110,000 to 150,000 clones, just under 80% of them found a single time. The ten most abundant clones make up 1.5% to 2.5% of the sample.

Whole blood was collected in K2EDTA tubes by collaborating institutions according to the institutions' own protocols. For TCRbeta analysis, collaborator samples were shipped as frozen whole blood, as isolated PBMCs, or as DNA extracted from either sample type. From V the trimming removes 4 bases and from J it removes 4 bases, while the gene matches leave 6 bases of the junction unaccounted for. CDR1 and CDR2, per the germline V gene, are SGHRS and YFSETQ. The CDR3 holds 15 amino acids from the cysteine to the phenylalanine. Only CDR3 DNA remains: 45 bases, in frame from the first base. Overall results and qualifications from the work: How much clinical and demographic metadata was included differed by source and by participant, and the metadata was provided uncurated.

This clonotype originated in a woman aged 55-70 years with acute or convalescent COVID-19. The sequence joins TRBV5-1 to TRBJ2-1, with TRBD1 identical over 9 junction bases. The sample comprised peripheral blood. The bases read TGCGCCAGCAGCCCCGGGACAGGGCATTACAATGAGCAGTTCTTC. This encodes CASSPGTGHYNEQFF.